Here is one T cell receptor (beta chain) with its context. Its antigen remains unknown. The CDR3 consists of 13 residues. Germline V lookup: CDR1 SGHRS, CDR2 YFSETQ. V dropped 5 bases and J dropped 12; count of bases not matched to a gene: 8. Whole-blood samples were 2.5 to 3 ml of peripheral blood from healthy adult volunteers. Reverse transcription of blood and skin TCR RNA was primed at alpha and beta constant regions. The SP2 primer and nested alpha and beta constant region primers amplified ligated cDNA in four rounds. TCRdb analysed the 5' RACE reads with MiXCR anew, one entry per CDR3 protein. This repertoire shows about 26,000 distinct CDR3 sequences, approximately 24% found once; its top ten account for around 1.8%. The data originate from a study of naive and memory T cell subsets. Whole-study findings and limits: This RNA-based method may be sensitive to activation-related transcript changes.

The sequence was collected from a female donor in good health. The V call is TRBV5-1, the J call TRBJ2-1; TRBD2 aligns across 10 bases. The chain's CDR3 is CASRSDIAGGQFF. In DNA, the CDR3 is TGCGCCAGCAGATCGGATATAGCGGGGGGGCAGTTCTTC.